This is a list of T cell receptor beta chains from one sample in a study of PD-L1 blockade in urothelial cancer. Measured with immunoSEQ multiplex PCR; TCRdb has only the in-frame clones, and not every one. The table lists under 95,000 clones, more than 75% of them singletons. The sequencing here drew on PBMCs, taken around atezolizumab (anti-PD-L1) treatment. The receptors derive from a man between 60 and 75 years old with urothelial cancer. Each CDR3 is given with its conserved first and last residue. The D gene is left open where the match is weak. The size entry is marked missing in some rows and otherwise reads once, few, many or a size class.

TRBD1 TRBJ2-7 TRBV30 many CAWSGYRDRGSYEQYF TGTGCCTGGAGTGGTTACCGGGACAGGGGCTCCTACGAGCAGTACTTC
. TRBJ2-7 TRBV15 . CATSSDSTPKQYF TGTGCCACCAGCAGCGACTCCACCCCCAAGCAGTACTTC
TRBD2 TRBJ2-1 TRBV10-2 . CASSVVAGVNEQFF TGCGCCAGCAGTGTAGTAGCGGGAGTCAATGAGCAGTTCTTC
. TRBJ2-5 TRBV11-2 . CASSLGLVGTQYF TGTGCCAGCAGCTTAGGACTAGTCGGGACCCAGTACTTC
TRBD1 TRBJ1-4 TRBV27 . CASSLQGEDEKLFF TGTGCCAGCAGTTTACAGGGGGAAGATGAAAAACTGTTTTTT
TRBD2 TRBJ2-7 TRBV6-5 . CASSSGTSGRYEQYF TGTGCCAGCAGTTCCGGGACTAGCGGGAGATACGAGCAGTACTTC
TRBD1 TRBJ2-2 TRBV5-1 . CASSPDRGDTGELFF TGCGCCAGCAGCCCGGACAGGGGAGACACCGGGGAGCTGTTTTTT
TRBD1 TRBJ2-6 TRBV10-1 . CASSDPRGPGANVLTF TGCGCCAGCAGTGATCCGAGGGGGCCTGGGGCCAACGTCCTGACTTTC
. TRBJ2-5 TRBV2 . CASQAPNSAKETQYF TGTGCCAGCCAGGCCCCAAATTCCGCTAAAGAGACCCAGTACTTC
. TRBJ1-3 TRBV9 . CASSPTGVEGGNTIYF TGTGCCAGCAGCCCGACCGGGGTCGAAGGCGGAAACACCATATATTTT
TRBD1 TRBJ2-7 TRBV7-9 . CASSLGQFYEQYF TGTGCCAGCAGCTTGGGACAGTTCTACGAGCAGTACTTC
. TRBJ1-3 TRBV11-2 once CASSLRGMNSGNTIYF TGTGCCAGCAGTCTCCGAGGAATGAACTCTGGAAACACCATATATTTT
TRBD2 TRBJ2-5 TRBV5-4 once CASSWLAAGGETQYF TGTGCCAGCAGTTGGCTAGCCGCGGGGGGAGAGACCCAGTACTTC
. TRBJ1-2 TRBV19 . CASSIGRSYGYTF TGTGCCAGTAGTATAGGACGGAGCTATGGCTACACCTTC
. TRBJ2-3 TRBV7-3 . CASSLTTADTQYF TGTGCCAGCAGCTTAACTACGGCAGATACGCAGTATTTT
TRBD1 TRBJ2-7 TRBV11-1 once CASSFDRVSGEQYF TGTGCCAGCAGCTTTGACAGGGTTTCAGGCGAGCAGTACTTC
TRBD1 TRBJ1-2 TRBV19 . CASRNRGGYTF TGTGCCAGTAGGAACAGGGGTGGCTACACCTTC
. TRBJ2-5 TRBV19 few CASSADSRSGTEQETQYF TGTGCCAGTAGTGCGGACTCCCGAAGCGGTACAGAACAAGAGACCCAGTACTTC
TRBD2 TRBJ2-3 TRBV10-3 . CATTYARGGDTDTQYF TGTGCCACCACTTACGCTAGGGGAGGGGACACAGATACGCAGTATTTT
. TRBJ2-1 TRBV5-4 . CASSFGGGSGEQFF TGTGCCAGCAGCTTCGGGGGTGGCTCCGGTGAGCAGTTCTTC
TRBD2 TRBJ2-3 TRBV9 . CASSVDKLAVTDTQYF TGTGCCAGCAGCGTCGATAAGCTAGCGGTGACAGATACGCAGTATTTT
. TRBJ2-1 TRBV6-1 . CASSEMGGAYNEQFF TGTGCCAGCAGTGAAATGGGGGGGGCGTACAATGAGCAGTTCTTC
. TRBJ2-3 TRBV5-8 . CASSFQGVSDTQYF TGTGCCAGCAGCTTCCAGGGCGTTTCAGATACGCAGTATTTT
. TRBJ1-5 TRBV7-9 . CASSLEGAVPNQPQHF TGTGCCAGCAGCCTTGAGGGAGCGGTCCCCAATCAGCCCCAGCATTTT
TRBD1 TRBJ2-7 TRBV9 . CASSVRQGPLSEQYF TGTGCCAGCAGCGTGCGACAGGGTCCTTTGAGCGAGCAGTACTTC
. TRBJ2-3 TRBV5-4 once CASSPGSGVDTQYF TGTGCCAGCAGCCCAGGCTCCGGTGTAGATACGCAGTATTTT
TRBD1 TRBJ2-7 TRBV10-1 . CASSSRDRGLLAGSPYEQYF TGCGCCAGCAGTAGCCGGGACAGGGGGCTACTAGCGGGATCTCCCTACGAGCAGTACTTC
. TRBJ2-7 TRBV7-8 . CASSPAGFGEQYF TGTGCCAGCAGCCCGGCAGGGTTCGGCGAGCAGTACTTC
. TRBJ2-1 TRBV9 . CASSVVGGGSFYNEQFF TGTGCCAGCAGCGTAGTAGGAGGTGGGAGTTTCTACAATGAGCAGTTCTTC
. TRBJ1-5 TRBV4-3 . CASSQDWGGEKPQHF TGCGCCAGCAGCCAAGATTGGGGGGGGGAGAAGCCCCAGCATTTT
TRBD2 TRBJ2-2 TRBV7-9 . CAIQVTSVNTGELFF TGTGCCATCCAAGTGACTAGCGTCAACACCGGGGAGCTGTTTTTT
TRBD1 TRBJ2-7 TRBV4-1 . CASSYLHGTVTYEQYF TGCGCCAGCAGCTACCTCCACGGGACAGTCACCTACGAGCAGTACTTC
. TRBJ2-3 TRBV5-8 . CASSLGQAPQSTDTQYF TGTGCCAGCAGCTTGGGGCAGGCACCCCAATCCACAGATACGCAGTATTTT
. TRBJ2-1 TRBV11-3 . CASSSGYSYNEQFF TGTGCCAGCAGCTCGGGTTATTCCTACAATGAGCAGTTCTTC
TRBD1 TRBJ1-1 TRBV29-1 . CSGDRGGDTEAFF TGCAGCGGGGACAGGGGCGGTGACACTGAAGCTTTCTTT
TRBD2 TRBJ2-1 TRBV7-7 . CASSVGGGSYNEQFF TGTGCTAGCAGCGTTGGGGGGGGCTCCTACAATGAGCAGTTCTTC
TRBD1 TRBJ1-1 TRBV29-1 . CSVVKTGENTEAFF TGCAGCGTGGTTAAGACAGGGGAGAACACTGAAGCTTTCTTT
. TRBJ2-5 TRBV5-4 . CASSLGDTPATQYF TGTGCCAGCAGCTTGGGGGACACCCCCGCGACCCAGTACTTC
. TRBJ2-1 TRBV4-1 . CASSQTGSAGEQFF TGCGCCAGCAGCCAAACGGGGAGCGCGGGTGAGCAGTTCTTC
TRBD1 TRBJ2-4 TRBV7-9 . CARTRGPRRAKNIQYF TGTGCCAGAACGAGGGGGCCGCGACGGGCCAAAAACATTCAGTACTTC
. TRBJ1-6 TRBV2 few CASIIGRSYNSPLHF TGTGCCAGCATTATTGGGAGGTCCTATAATTCACCCCTCCACTTT
. TRBJ2-3 TRBV9 . CASSVALPGVIGRERNTQYF TGTGCCAGCAGCGTAGCCCTTCCAGGGGTGATAGGTCGTGAACGAAATACGCAGTATTTT
TRBD1 TRBJ2-1 TRBV5-1 . CASSQGTGSYNEQFF TGCGCCAGCAGCCAAGGGACAGGAAGTTACAATGAGCAGTTCTTC
TRBD1 TRBJ1-4 TRBV6-6 . CASNTGQGSTKLFF TGTGCCAGCAACACGGGACAGGGGTCCACAAAACTGTTTTTT
TRBD1 TRBJ2-5 TRBV7-6 . CASSLGQGFQETQYF TGTGCCAGCAGCCTAGGACAGGGGTTCCAAGAGACCCAGTACTTC
TRBD2 TRBJ2-3 TRBV9 once CASSVAGVTDTQYF TGTGCCAGCAGCGTTGCGGGAGTCACAGATACGCAGTATTTT
. TRBJ2-5 TRBV18 once CASSPYRAGQTQYF TGTGCCAGCTCACCATACAGGGCAGGTCAGACCCAGTACTTC
. TRBJ1-2 TRBV4-1 once CASTLGGLGYGYTF TGCGCCAGCACTCTGGGGGGGCTTGGCTATGGCTACACCTTC
TRBD1 TRBJ1-5 TRBV5-4 . CASSSDRAARGNQPQHF TGTGCCAGCAGCTCGGACAGGGCGGCCCGGGGCAATCAGCCCCAGCATTTT
. TRBJ2-3 TRBV27 once CASRPNLLMRTDTQYF TGTGCCAGCAGGCCCAACTTACTTATGAGGACAGATACGCAGTATTTT
TRBD2 TRBJ2-5 TRBV7-6 . CASIPLADLQETQYF TGTGCCAGCATCCCACTAGCGGACCTCCAAGAGACCCAGTACTTC
. TRBJ2-2 TRBV6-4 . CASSGTGSGTGELFF TGTGCCAGCAGCGGAACAGGGTCGGGTACCGGGGAGCTGTTTTTT
TRBD2 TRBJ2-2 TRBV19 . CASNRGGSGSIGELFF TGTGCCAGTAACAGGGGAGGTAGCGGGAGCATCGGGGAGCTGTTTTTT
. TRBJ2-5 TRBV30 . CAWRIQGPRETQYF TGTGCCTGGAGGATACAGGGTCCCCGGGAGACCCAGTACTTC